Below, one T cell receptor beta chain is given with its context. Its antigen is not identified. The data were taken from a study of T cells in Graves' hyperthyroidism and ophthalmopathy. Study outcomes and limitations: From stable hyperthyroidism, ophthalmopathy was separated by a 13 V-J model. Most clonotypes expanded in thyroid above 0.001 were likewise present in blood.

Looked up from germline, CDR1 is MNHEY and CDR2 is SVGEGT. Trimming took 4 bases from V and 9 from J; bases not matched to a gene: 24. This CDR3 comprises 19 residues. TCR beta CDR3 regions were amplified from RNA. Researchers ran a first-round RT-PCR on the TCR CDR3 using the HTBI primer set. Each CDR3 protein gets one entry after TCRdb re-called the multiplex PCR reads with MiXCR. In the table there are nearly 250,000 distinct CDR3 sequences, about 16% of which are singletons. Diagnoses rested on clinical symptoms, serum thyroxine and TRAb, thyroid ultrasound and orbital computed tomography. Fresh peripheral blood, approximately 9.1 ml, was the source of the PBMCs.

V usage is TRBV6-2 or TRBV6-3 and J usage is TRBJ1-1; TRBD1 agrees at 9 bases. The receptor comes from a woman under 30 with Graves' ophthalmopathy. The sample consisted of blood. The CDR3 region has the DNA TGTGCCAGCAGTTCCACTAAGGCATCTTCCGGGACAGGGCCTTCTCAAGCTTTCTTT. Protein sequence: CASSSTKASSGTGPSQAFF.